At least ten counts were recorded for the clone carrying this T cell receptor (beta chain). Germline CDR1 SGHRS, CDR2 YFSETQ. This CDR3 region has 16 residues. The V gene lost 0 bases and the J gene lost 4 bases, with 16 bases spanning the gap. The data were taken from a study of regulatory T cells in long-lasting Graves disease. This sample's time point: newly diagnosed GD, antithyroid drugs for less than 3 months. PBMC-extracted RNA yielded the TCR library. Arm-PCR with iRepertoire HTBI primers amplified the CDR3 regions for these TCR beta libraries. TCRdb analysed the multiplex PCR reads with MiXCR anew, one entry per CDR3 protein. The sample carries more than 400,000 distinct CDR3 sequences, about 17% recorded once. These sequences were also reported in another study, on T cells in Graves' hyperthyroidism and ophthalmopathy.

This specimen consisted of peripheral blood mononuclear cells (PBMCs), obtained at new diagnosis, from a patient treated with antithyroid drugs. The TCR originated in a woman aged 30 to 39 with Graves disease. The chain carries TRBV5-1 and TRBJ2-5; TRBD2 might be the D (6 bases). Here the CDR3 reads CASSLAGNVGGETQYF. The DNA of the CDR3 is TGCGCCAGCAGCTTGGCCGGGAATGTGGGAGGAGAGACCCAGTACTTC.